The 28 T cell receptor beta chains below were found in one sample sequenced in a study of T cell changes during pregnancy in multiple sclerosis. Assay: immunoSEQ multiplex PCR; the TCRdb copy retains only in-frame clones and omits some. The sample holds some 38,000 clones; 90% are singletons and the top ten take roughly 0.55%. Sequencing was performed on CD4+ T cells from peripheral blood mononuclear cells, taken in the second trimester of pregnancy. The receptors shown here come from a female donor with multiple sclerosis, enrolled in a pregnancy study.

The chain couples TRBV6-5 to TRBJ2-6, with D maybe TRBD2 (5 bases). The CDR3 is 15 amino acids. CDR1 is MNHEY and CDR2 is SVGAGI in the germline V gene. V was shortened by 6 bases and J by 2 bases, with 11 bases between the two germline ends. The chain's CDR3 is CASSRPGTGANVLTF. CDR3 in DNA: TGTGCCAGCAGCAGGCCGGGGACTGGGGCCAACGTCCTGACTTTC.

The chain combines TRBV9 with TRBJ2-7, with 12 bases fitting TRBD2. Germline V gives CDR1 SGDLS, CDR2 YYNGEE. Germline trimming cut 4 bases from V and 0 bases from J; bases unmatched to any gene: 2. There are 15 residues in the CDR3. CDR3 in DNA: TGTGCCAGCAGCCCGGGACTAGCGGGCTCCTACGAGCAGTACTTC. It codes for CASSPGLAGSYEQYF.

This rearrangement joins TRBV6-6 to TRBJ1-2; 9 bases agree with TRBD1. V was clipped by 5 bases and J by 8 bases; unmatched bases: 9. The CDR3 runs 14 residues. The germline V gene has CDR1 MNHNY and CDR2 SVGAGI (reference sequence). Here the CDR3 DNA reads TGTGCCAGCAGTCTCGGACAGGGGCCGGACGGCTACACCTTC. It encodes CASSLGQGPDGYTF.

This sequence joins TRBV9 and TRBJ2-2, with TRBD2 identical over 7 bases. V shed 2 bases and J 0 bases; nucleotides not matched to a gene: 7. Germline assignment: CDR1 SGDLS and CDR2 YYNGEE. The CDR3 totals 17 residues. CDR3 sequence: CASSVSSGTANTGELFF. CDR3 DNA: TGTGCCAGCAGCGTTTCTAGCGGAACCGCGAACACCGGGGAGCTGTTTTTT.

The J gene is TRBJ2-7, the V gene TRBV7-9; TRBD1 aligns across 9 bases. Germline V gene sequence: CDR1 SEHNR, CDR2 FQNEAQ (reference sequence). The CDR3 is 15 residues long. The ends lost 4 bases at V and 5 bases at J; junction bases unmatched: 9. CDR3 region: CASSSTGTGYHEQYF. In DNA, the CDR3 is TGTGCCAGCAGCTCTACCGGGACAGGGTACCACGAGCAGTACTTC.

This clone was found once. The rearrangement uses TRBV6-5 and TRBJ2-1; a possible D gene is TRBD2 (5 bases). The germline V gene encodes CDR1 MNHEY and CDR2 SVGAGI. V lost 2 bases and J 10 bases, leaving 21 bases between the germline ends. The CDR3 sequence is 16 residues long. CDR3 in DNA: TGTGCCAGCAGTTACGGGGTGGGAGCAAGAGGTTCCGAGCAGTTCTTC. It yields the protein CASSYGVGARGSEQFF.

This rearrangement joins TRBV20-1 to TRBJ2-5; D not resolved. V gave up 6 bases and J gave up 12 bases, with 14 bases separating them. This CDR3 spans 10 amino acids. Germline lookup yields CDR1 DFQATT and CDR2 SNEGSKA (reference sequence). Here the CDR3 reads CSAPLEREYF. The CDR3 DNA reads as TGCAGTGCCCCCCTCGAGCGAGAGTACTTC.

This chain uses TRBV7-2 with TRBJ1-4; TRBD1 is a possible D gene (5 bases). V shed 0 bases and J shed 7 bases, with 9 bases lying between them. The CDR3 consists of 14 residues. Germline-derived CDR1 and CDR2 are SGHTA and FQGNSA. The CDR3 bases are TGTGCCAGCAGCTTAGCCGGACACGGTGAAAAACTGTTTTTT. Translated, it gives CASSLAGHGEKLFF. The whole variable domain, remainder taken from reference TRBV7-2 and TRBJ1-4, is GAGVSQSPSNKVTEKGKDVELRCDPISGHTALYWYRQSLGQGLEFLIYFQGNSAPDKSGLPSDRFSAERTGGSVSTLTIQRTQQEDSAVYLCASSLAGHGEKLFFGSGTQLSVL.

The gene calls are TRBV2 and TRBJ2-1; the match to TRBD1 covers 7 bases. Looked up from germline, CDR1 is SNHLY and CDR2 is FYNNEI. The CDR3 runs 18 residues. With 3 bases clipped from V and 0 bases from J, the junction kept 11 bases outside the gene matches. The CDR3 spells CASSDPTGVGRSYNEQFF. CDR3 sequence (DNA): TGTGCCAGCAGTGACCCAACAGGGGTAGGTCGCTCCTACAATGAGCAGTTCTTC. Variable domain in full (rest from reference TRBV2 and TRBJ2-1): EPEVTQTPSHQVTQMGQEVILRCVPISNHLYFYWYRQILGQKVEFLVSFYNNEISEKSEIFDDQFSVERPDGSNFTLKIRSTKLEDSAMYFCASSDPTGVGRSYNEQFFGPGTRLTVL.

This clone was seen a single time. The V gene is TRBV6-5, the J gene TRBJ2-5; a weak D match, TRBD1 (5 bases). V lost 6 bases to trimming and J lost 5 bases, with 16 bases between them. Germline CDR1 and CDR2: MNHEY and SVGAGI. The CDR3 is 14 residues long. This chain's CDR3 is CASSPRAGSETQYF. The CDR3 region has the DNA TGTGCCAGCAGCCCCAGAGCAGGGTCGGAGACCCAGTACTTC.

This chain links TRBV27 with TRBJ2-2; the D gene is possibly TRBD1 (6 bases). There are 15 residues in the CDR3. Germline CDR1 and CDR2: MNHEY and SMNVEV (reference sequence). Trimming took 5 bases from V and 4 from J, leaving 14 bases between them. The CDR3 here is CASSGFRGVTGELFF. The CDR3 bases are TGTGCCAGCAGTGGATTCAGGGGCGTCACCGGGGAGCTGTTTTTT.

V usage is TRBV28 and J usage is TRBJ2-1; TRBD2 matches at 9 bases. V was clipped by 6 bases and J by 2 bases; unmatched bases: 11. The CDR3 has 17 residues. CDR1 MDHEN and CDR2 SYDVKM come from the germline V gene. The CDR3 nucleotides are TGTGCCAGCAGCTACCCAGTAGCGGGAGTAGCCTACAATGAGCAGTTCTTC. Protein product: CASSYPVAGVAYNEQFF.

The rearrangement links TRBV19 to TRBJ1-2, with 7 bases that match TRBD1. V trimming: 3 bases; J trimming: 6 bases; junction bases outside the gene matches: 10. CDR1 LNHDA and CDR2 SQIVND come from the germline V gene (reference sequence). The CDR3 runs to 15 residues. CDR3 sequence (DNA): TGTGCCAGTAGTATTCGCGGCAGGGGGTCGAATGGCTACACCTTC. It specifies CASSIRGRGSNGYTF.

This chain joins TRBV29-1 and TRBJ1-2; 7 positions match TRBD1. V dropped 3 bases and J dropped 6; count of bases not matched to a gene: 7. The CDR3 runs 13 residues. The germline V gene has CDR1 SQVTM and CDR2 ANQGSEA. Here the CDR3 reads CSVENRGMDGYTF. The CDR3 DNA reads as TGCAGCGTTGAGAACAGGGGAATGGATGGCTACACCTTC. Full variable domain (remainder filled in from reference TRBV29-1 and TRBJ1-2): SAVISQKPSRDICQRGTSLTIQCQVDSQVTMMFWYRQQPGQSLTLIATANQGSEATYESGFVIDKFPISRPNLTFSTLTVSNMSPEDSSIYLCSVENRGMDGYTFGSGTRLTVV.

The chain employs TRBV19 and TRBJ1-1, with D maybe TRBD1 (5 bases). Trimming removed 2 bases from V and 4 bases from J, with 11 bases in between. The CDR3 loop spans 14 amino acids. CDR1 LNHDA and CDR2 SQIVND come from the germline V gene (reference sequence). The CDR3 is CASSISWQGTEAFF. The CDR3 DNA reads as TGTGCCAGTAGTATATCTTGGCAGGGCACTGAAGCTTTCTTT.

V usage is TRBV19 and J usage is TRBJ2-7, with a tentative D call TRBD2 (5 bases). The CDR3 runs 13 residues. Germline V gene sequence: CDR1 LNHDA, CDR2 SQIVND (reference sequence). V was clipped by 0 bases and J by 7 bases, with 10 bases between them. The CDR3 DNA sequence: TGTGCCAGTAGTATAGATGGGAGACGGGAGCAGTACTTC. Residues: CASSIDGRREQYF.

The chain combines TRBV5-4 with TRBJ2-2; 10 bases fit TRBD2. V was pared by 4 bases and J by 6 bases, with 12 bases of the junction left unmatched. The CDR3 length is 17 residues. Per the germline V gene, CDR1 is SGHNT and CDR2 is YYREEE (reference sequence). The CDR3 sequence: CASSGGPTSGASGELFF. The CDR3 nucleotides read TGTGCCAGCAGCGGGGGCCCTACTAGCGGGGCATCCGGGGAGCTGTTTTTT.

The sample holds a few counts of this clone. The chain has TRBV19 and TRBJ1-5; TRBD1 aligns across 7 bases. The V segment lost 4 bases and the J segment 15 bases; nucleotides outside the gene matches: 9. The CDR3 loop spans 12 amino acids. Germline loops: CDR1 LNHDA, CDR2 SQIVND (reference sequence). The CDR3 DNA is TGTGCCAGTAGTACCCGACAGGGTGGAACGCATTTT. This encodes CASSTRQGGTHF.

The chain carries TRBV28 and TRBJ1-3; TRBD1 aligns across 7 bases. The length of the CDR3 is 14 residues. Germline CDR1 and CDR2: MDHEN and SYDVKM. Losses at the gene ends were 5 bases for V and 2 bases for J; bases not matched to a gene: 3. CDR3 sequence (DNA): TGTGCCAGCAGTCGACAGGGAGCTGGAAACACCATATATTTT. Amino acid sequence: CASSRQGAGNTIYF.

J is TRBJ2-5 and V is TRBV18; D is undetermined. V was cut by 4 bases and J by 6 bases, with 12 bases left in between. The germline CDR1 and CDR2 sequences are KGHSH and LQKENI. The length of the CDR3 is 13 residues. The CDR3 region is CASSHNLQKTQYF. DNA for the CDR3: TGTGCCAGCTCACATAATCTTCAGAAGACCCAGTACTTC.

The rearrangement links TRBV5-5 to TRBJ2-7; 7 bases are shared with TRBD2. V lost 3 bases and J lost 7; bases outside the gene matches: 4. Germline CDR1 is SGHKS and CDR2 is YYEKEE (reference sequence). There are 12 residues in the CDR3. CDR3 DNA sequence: TGTGCCAGCAGCTGGGGGAGGGGAGAGCAGTACTTC. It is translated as CASSWGRGEQYF.

In DNA form, the CDR3 reads TGTGCCAGCAGCTTAACCCCGGGAATCAACGAGCAGTACTTC. Amino acids: CASSLTPGINEQYF. The chain combines TRBV7-3 with TRBJ2-7; TRBD2 might be the D (5 bases). This CDR3 contains 14 residues. Germline V gene sequence: CDR1 SGHTA, CDR2 FQGTGA. Trimming pared 0 bases from V and 5 bases from J, leaving 11 bases between.

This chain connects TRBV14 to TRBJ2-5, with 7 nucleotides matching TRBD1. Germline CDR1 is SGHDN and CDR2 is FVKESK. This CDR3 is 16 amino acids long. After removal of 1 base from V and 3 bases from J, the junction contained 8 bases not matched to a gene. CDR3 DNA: TGTGCCAGCAGCCAAGCAAGGGACAGAATTAAAGAGACCCAGTACTTC. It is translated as CASSQARDRIKETQYF. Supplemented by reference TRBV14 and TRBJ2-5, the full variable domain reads EAGVTQFPSHSVIEKGQTVTLRCDPISGHDNLYWYRRVMGKEIKFLLHFVKESKQDESGMPNNRFLAERTGGTYSTLKVQPAELEDSGVYFCASSQARDRIKETQYFGPGTRLLVL.

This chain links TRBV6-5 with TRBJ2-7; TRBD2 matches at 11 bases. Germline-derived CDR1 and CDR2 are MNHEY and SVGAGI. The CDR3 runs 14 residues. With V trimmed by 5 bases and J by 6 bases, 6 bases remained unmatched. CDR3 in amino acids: CASSPLAGVSEQYF. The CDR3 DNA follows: TGTGCCAGCAGTCCACTAGCGGGAGTTAGCGAGCAGTACTTC.

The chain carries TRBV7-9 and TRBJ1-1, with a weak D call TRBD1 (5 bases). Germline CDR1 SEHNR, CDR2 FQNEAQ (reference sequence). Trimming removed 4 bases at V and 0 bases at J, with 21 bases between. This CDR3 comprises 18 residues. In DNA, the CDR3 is TGTGCCAGCAGCTCGACAGATAGGAAGGGGCGGATGAACACTGAAGCTTTCTTT. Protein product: CASSSTDRKGRMNTEAFF.

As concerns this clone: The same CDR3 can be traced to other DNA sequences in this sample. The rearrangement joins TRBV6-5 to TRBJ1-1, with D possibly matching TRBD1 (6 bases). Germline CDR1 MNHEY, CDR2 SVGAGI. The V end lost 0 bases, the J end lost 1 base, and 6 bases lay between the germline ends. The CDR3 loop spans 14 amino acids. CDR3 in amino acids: CASSYSGGNTEAFF. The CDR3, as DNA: TGTGCCAGCAGTTACTCAGGGGGGAACACTGAAGCTTTCTTT.

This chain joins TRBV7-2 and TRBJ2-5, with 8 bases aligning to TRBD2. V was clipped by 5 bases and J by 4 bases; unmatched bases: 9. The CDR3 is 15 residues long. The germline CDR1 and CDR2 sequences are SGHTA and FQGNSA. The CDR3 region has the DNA TGTGCCAGCAGCGGAACGCGGACTAGCCCAGAGACCCAGTACTTC. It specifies CASSGTRTSPETQYF.

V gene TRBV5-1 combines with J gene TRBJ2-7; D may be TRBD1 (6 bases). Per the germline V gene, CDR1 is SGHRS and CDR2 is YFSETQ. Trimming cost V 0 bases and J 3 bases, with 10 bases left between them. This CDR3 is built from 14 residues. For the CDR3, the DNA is TGCGCCAGCAGCTTGGGACAGGTCGACTACGAGCAGTACTTC. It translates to CASSLGQVDYEQYF.